This note documents a single T cell receptor (beta chain) sequence. As yet, its antigen is unknown. Generated by immunoSEQ multiplex PCR, the TCRdb table keeps only in-frame clones and is missing some. The sample holds 100,000 or so clones; roughly 90% are singletons and the top ten take around 3.5%. The data were obtained in a study of OX40 agonist ivuxolimab in advanced cancers. Overall study findings and caveats: The study observed clonal expansion of CD4+ and CD8+ blood T cells by week 6 at 0.1 to 3.0 mg/kg.

CDR1 and CDR2 (germline): GTSNPN, SVGIG (reference sequence). The CDR3 totals 13 residues. Deletions cut 2 bases from V and 6 bases from J, with 12 bases between. The sample here was CD4+ or CD8+ T cells sorted from blood, taken in a trial of the OX40 agonist ivuxolimab. This clonotype was obtained from an adult with an advanced solid tumor such as melanoma, head and neck, liver or kidney cancer. The rearrangement links TRBV30 to TRBJ2-3; D might be TRBD2 (5 bases). CDR3 DNA sequence: TGTGCCTGGAGTTCGGCGGGCGCCGATACGCAGTATTTT. This translates into CAWSSAGADTQYF. Filled out from reference TRBV30 and TRBJ2-3, the complete variable domain reads SQTIHQWPATLVQPVGSPLSLECTVEGTSNPNLYWYRQAAGRGLQLLFYSVGIGQISSEVPQNLSASRPQDRQFILSSKKLLLSDSGFYLCAWSSAGADTQYFGPGTRLTVL.